The 2 T cell receptor beta chains listed next were all sequenced from one sample in a study of early T cells in non-severe SARS-CoV-2 infection (dated by TCRdb to about 2021). Libraries were constructed by 5' RACE. The data were produced on a NextSeq 500. The public reads were reanalyzed by TCRdb: fastp trimming at Q25, MiXCR alignment, in-frame beta chains only. When rows share a CDR3 protein, they turn into one entry using the most common DNA and genes. Counted in this sample were 35,000 to 45,000 distinct CDR3 sequences; about 6% of them appeared once. More than 7% of the sample is taken by the ten largest. The specimen was whole blood, collected at baseline. The origin of the receptors is an adult who was a healthcare worker with PCR-confirmed SARS-CoV-2 infection or an uninfected control (not recorded which).

This clonotype was picked up many times. The chain employs TRBV7-8 and TRBJ2-5, with 10 bases lining up with TRBD1. Germline loops: CDR1 SGHVS, CDR2 FQNEAQ. The J segment lost 3 bases and the V segment lost 3 bases, leaving 13 bases of the junction unmatched. This CDR3 region has 18 residues. In DNA, the CDR3 is TGTGCCAGCAGCTTTCATGACAGGGGGCGCGGGGGTGAAGAGACCCAGTACTTC. Its protein product is CASSFHDRGRGGEETQYF.

At least ten counts were recorded for this clonotype. This chain connects TRBV30 to TRBJ1-3; the match to TRBD1 covers 9 bases. V lost 3 bases, J lost 3 bases, and 6 bases stayed unmatched. This CDR3 region has 15 residues. Germline loops: CDR1 GTSNPN, CDR2 SVGIG (reference sequence). CDR3 in DNA: TGTGCCTGGAGCGCCGGGACAGGGTATGGAAACACCATATATTTT. It is translated as CAWSAGTGYGNTIYF.